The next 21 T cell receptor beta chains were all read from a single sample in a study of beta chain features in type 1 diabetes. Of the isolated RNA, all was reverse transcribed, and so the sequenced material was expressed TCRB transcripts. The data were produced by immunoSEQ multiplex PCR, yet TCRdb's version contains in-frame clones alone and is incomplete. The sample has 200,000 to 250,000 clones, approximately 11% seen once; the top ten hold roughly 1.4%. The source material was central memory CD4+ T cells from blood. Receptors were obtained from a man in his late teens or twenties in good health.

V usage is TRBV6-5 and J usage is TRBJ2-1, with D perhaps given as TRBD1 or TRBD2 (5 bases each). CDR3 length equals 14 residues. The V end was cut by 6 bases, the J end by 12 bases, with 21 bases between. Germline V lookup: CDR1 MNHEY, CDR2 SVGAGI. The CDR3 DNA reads TGTGCCAGCAGCTTCCTCCGGGACCCAAGTAGGCAGTTCTTC. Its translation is CASSFLRDPSRQFF.

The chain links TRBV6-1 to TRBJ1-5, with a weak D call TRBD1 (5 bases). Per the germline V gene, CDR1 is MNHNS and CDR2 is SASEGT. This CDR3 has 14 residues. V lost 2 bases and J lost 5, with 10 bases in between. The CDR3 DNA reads TGTGCCAGCAGTGAATTGGGGCAGGATCAGCCCCAGCATTTT. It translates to CASSELGQDQPQHF.

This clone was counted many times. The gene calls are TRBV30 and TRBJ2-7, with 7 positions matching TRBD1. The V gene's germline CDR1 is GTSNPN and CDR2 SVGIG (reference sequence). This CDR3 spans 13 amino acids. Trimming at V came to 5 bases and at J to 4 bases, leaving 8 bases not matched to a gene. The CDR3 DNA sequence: TGTGCCTGGCGACAGGGCTTTGGTTACGAGCAGTACTTC. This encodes CAWRQGFGYEQYF.

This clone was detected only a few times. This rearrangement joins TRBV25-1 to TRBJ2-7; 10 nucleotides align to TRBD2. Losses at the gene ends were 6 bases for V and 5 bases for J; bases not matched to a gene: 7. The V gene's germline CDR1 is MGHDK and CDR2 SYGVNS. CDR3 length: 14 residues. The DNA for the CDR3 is TGTGCCAGCAGCGCCCCTAGCGGGAGCGACGAGCAGTACTTC. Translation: CASSAPSGSDEQYF.

The CDR3 sequence is CASSLEPATDTQYF. The CDR3 DNA sequence: TGTGCCAGCAGCTTGGAACCCGCCACAGATACGCAGTATTTT. The chain links TRBV7-2 to TRBJ2-3, with no clear D. The V gene lost 3 bases and the J gene lost 2 bases, with 9 bases spanning the gap. The germline CDR1 and CDR2 sequences are SGHTA and FQGNSA. The CDR3 has 14 amino acids. The full variable domain, with the rest looked up from reference TRBV7-2 and TRBJ2-3, is GAGVSQSPSNKVTEKGKDVELRCDPISGHTALYWYRQSLGQGLEFLIYFQGNSAPDKSGLPSDRFSAERTGGSVSTLTIQRTQQEDSAVYLCASSLEPATDTQYFGPGTRLTVL.

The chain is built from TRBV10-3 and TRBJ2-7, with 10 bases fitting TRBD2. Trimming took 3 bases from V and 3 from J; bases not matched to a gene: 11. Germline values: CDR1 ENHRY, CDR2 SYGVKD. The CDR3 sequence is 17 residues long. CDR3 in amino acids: CAISDLLAGEFHYEQYF. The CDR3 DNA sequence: TGTGCCATCAGTGATCTCCTAGCGGGAGAGTTTCACTACGAGCAGTACTTC.

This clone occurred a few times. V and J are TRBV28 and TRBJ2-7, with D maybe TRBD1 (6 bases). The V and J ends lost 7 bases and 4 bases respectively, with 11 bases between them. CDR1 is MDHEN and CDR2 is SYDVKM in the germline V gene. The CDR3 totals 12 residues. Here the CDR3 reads CASTSRGYEQYF. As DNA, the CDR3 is TGTGCCAGCACCTCTAGGGGGTACGAGCAGTACTTC.

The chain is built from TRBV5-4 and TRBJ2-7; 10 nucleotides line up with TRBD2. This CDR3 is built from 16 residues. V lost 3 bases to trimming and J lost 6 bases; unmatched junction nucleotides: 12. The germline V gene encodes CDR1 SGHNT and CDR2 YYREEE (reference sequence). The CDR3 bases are TGTGCCAGCAGCTCCTTTCTAGCGGGAGTAATCGGCGAGCAGTACTTC. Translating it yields CASSSFLAGVIGEQYF.

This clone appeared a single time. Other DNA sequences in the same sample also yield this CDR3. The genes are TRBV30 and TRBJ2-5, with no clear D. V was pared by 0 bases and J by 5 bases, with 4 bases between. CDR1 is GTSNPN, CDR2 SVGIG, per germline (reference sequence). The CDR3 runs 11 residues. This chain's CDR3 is CAWSVGETQYF. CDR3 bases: TGTGCCTGGAGTGTCGGTGAGACCCAGTACTTC. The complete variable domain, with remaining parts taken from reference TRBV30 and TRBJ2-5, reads SQTIHQWPATLVQPVGSPLSLECTVEGTSNPNLYWYRQAAGRGLQLLFYSVGIGQISSEVPQNLSASRPQDRQFILSSKKLLLSDSGFYLCAWSVGETQYFGPGTRLLVL.

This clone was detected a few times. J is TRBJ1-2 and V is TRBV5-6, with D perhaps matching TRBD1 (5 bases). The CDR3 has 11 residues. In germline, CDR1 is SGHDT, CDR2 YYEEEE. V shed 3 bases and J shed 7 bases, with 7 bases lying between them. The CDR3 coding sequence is TGTGCCAGCAGCTCGAGGGGTGGCTACACCTTC. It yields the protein CASSSRGGYTF.

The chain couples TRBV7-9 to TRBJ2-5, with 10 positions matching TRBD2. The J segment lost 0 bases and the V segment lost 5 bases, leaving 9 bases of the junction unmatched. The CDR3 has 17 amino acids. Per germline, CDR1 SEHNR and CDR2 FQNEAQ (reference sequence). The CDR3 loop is CASSPPGLADYQETQYF. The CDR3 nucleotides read TGTGCCAGCAGCCCACCTGGACTAGCGGATTACCAAGAGACCCAGTACTTC.

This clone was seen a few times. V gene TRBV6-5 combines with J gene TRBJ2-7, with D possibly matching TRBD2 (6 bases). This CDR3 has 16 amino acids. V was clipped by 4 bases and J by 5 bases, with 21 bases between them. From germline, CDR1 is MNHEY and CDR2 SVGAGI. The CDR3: CASSSTGPGAADEQYF. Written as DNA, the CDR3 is TGTGCCAGCAGTTCCACTGGCCCGGGAGCGGCAGACGAGCAGTACTTC.

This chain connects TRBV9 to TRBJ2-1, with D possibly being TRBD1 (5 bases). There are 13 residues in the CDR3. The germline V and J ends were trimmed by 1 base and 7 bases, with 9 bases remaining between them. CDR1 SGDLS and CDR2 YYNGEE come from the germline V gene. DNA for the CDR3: TGTGCCAGCAGCGTACAGGGTTGGAATGAGCAGTTCTTC. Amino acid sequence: CASSVQGWNEQFF.

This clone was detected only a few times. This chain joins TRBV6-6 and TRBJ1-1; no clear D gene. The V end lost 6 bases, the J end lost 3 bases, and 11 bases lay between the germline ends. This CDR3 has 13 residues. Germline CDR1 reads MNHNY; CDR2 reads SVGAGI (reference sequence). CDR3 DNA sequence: TGTGCCAGCAGCTACGGGCGGGACACTGAAGCTTTCTTT. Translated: CASSYGRDTEAFF.

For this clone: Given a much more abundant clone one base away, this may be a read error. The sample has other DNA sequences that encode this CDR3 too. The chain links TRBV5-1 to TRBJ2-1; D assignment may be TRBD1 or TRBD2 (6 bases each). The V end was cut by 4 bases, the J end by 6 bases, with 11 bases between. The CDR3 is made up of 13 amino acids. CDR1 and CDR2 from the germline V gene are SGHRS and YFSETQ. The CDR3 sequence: CASSRGGSNEQFF. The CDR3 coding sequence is TGCGCCAGCAGCCGAGGGGGGAGCAATGAGCAGTTCTTC.

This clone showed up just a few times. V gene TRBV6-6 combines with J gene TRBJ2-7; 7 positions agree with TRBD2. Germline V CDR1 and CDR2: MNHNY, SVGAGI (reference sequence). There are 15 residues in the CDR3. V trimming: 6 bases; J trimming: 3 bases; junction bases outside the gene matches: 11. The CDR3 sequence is CASSSPAVAGYEQYF. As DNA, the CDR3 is TGTGCCAGCAGCAGCCCCGCCGTAGCGGGCTACGAGCAGTACTTC.

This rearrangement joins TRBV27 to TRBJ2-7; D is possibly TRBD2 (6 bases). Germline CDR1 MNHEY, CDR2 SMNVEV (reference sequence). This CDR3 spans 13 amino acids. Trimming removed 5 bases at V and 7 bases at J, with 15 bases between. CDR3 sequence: CASSARRGQEQYF. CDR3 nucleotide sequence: TGTGCCAGCAGTGCCCGGCGGGGTCAAGAGCAGTACTTC.

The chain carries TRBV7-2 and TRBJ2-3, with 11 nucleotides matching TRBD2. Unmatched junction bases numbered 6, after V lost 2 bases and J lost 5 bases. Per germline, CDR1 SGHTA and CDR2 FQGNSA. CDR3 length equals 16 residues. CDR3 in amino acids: CASSLRLLAGEDTQYF. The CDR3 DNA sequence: TGTGCCAGCAGCTTACGGTTACTAGCGGGAGAAGATACGCAGTATTTT.

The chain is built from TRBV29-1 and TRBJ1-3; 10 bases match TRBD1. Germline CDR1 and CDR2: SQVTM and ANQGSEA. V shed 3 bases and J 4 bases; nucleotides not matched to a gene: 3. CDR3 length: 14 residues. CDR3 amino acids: CSVEGQGRGNTIYF. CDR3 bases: TGCAGCGTTGAGGGACAGGGGAGAGGAAACACCATATATTTT.

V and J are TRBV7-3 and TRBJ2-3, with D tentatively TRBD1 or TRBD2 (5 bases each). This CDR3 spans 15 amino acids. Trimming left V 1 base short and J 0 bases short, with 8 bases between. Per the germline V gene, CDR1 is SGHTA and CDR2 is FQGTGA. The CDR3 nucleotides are TGTGCCAGCAGCTTAAGGGGGTTGAGCACAGATACGCAGTATTTT. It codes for CASSLRGLSTDTQYF.

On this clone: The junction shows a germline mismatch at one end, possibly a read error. CDR3 protein: CAGSFDRVAQETQYF. In nucleotides, the CDR3 is TGTGCCGGCAGCTTCGACAGGGTTGCCCAAGAGACCCAGTACTTC. The chain combines TRBV7-2 with TRBJ2-5; TRBD1 matches 7 bases. Germline loops: CDR1 SGHTA, CDR2 FQGNSA. This CDR3 spans 15 amino acids.